This TCR beta chain was obtained from a study of identifying expanded T cells in peripheral blood. General observations from the study: Roughly 2-week clone count variance significantly increased as total template count grew. About 1.2 clones differed between technical replicates, versus approximately 17 and 20 over time.

Healthy donors had no documented immune events, such as infections, while sampled. Of note for this clone: Its target is unknown.

Trimming took 2 bases from V and 4 from J, leaving 12 bases between them. Germline CDR1 is SGHDT and CDR2 is YYEEEE. The CDR3 spans 14 residues. Measured with immunoSEQ multiplex PCR; TCRdb has only the in-frame clones, and not every one. The sample lists approximately 110,000 clones, 85% to 90% seen once, with approximately 16% in the top ten. Source material: blood. The sequence was obtained from a person aged 18 to 75 in good health. The chain is built from TRBV5-6 and TRBJ2-5, with a weak D call TRBD2 (7 bases). The CDR3, as DNA: TGTGCCAGCAGCTTCGTGGGGGGGCGAGAGACCCAGTACTTC. Encoded protein: CASSFVGGRETQYF. Full variable domain (missing parts from reference TRBV5-6 and TRBJ2-5): DAGVTQSPTHLIKTRGQQVTLRCSPKSGHDTVSWYQQALGQGPQFIFQYYEEEERQRGNFPDRFSGHQFPNYSSELNVNALLLGDSALYLCASSFVGGRETQYFGPGTRLLVL.